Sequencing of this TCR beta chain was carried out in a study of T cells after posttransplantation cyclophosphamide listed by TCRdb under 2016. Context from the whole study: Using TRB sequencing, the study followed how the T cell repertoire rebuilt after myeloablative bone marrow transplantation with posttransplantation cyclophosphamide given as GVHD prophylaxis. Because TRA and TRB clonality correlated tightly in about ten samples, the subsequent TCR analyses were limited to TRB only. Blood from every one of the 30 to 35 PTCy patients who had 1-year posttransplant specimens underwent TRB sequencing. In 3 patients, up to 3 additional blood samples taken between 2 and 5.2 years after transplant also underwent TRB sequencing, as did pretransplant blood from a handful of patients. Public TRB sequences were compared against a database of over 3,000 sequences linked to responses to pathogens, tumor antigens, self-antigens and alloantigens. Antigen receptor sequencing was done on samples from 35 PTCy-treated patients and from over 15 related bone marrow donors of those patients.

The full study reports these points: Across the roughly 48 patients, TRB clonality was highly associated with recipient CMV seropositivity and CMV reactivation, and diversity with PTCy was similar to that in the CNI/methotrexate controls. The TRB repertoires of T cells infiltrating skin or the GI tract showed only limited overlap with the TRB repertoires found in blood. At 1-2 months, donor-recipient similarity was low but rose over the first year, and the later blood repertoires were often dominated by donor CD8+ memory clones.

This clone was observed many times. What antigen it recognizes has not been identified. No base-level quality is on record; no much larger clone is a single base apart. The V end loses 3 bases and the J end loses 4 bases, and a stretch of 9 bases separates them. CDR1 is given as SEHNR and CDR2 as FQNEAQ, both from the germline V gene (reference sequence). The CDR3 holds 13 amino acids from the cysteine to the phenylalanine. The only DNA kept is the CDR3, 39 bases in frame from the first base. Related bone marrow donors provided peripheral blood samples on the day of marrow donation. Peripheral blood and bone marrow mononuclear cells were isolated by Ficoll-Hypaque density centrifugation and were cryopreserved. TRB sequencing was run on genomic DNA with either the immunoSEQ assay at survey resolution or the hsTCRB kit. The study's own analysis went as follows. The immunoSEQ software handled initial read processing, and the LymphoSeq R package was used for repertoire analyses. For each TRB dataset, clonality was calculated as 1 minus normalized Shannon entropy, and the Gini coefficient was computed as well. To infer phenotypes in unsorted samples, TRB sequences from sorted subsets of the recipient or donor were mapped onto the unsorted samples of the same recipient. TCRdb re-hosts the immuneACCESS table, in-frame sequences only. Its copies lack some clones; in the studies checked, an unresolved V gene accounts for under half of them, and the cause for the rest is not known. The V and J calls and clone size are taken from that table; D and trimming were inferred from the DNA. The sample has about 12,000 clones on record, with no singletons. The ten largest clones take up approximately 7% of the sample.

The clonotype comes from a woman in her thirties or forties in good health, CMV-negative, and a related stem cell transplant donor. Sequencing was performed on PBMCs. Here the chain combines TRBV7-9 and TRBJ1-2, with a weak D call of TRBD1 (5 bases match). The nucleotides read TGTGCCAGCAGCTTGCAGGGCCCCTATGGCTACACCTTC. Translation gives CASSLQGPYGYTF.